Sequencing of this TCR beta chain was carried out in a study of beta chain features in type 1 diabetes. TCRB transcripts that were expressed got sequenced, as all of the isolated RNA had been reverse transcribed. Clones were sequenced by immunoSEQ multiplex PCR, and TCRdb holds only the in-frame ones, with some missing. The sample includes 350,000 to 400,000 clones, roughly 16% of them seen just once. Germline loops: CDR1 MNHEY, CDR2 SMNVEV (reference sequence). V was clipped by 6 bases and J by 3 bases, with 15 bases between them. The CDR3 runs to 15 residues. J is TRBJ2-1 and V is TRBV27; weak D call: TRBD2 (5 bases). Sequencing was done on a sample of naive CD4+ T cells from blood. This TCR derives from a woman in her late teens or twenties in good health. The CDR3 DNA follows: TGTGCCAGCAGCGACCACTCCAGCGGCTACAATGAGCAGTTCTTC. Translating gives CASSDHSSGYNEQFF.